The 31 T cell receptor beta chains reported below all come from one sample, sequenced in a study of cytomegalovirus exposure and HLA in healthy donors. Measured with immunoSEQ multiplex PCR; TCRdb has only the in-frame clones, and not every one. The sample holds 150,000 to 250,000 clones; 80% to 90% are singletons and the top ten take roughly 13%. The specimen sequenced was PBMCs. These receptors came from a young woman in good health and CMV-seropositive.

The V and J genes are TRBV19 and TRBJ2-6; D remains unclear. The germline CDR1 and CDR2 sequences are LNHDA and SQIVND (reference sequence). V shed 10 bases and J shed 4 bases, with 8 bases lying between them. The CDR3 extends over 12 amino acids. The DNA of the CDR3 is TGTGCCACCCTCGGGGGGGCCAACGTCCTGACTTTC. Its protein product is CATLGGANVLTF.

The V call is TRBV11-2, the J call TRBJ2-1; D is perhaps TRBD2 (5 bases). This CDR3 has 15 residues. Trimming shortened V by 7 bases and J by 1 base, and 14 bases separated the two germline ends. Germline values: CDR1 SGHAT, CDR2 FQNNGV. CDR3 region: CASKLGLGSYNEQFF. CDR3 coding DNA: TGTGCCAGCAAACTAGGGCTCGGGTCCTACAATGAGCAGTTCTTC.

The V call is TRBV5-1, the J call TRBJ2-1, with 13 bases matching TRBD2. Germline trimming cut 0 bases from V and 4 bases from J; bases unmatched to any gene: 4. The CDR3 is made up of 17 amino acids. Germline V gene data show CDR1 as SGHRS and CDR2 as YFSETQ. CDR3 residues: CASSLEGLAGYYNEQFF. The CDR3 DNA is TGCGCCAGCAGCTTGGAGGGACTAGCGGGGTATTACAATGAGCAGTTCTTC.

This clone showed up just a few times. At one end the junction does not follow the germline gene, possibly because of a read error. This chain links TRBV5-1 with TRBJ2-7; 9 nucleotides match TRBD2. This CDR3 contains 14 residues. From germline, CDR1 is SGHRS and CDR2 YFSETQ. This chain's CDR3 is CASSSGTSNYEEYF. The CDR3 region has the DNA TGCGCCAGCAGCTCCGGGACTAGCAACTACGAGGAGTACTTC. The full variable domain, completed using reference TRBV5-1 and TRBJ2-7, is KAGVTQTPRYLIKTRGQQVTLSCSPISGHRSVSWYQQTPGQGLQFLFEYFSETQRNKGNFPGRFSGRQFSNSRSEMNVSTLELGDSALYLCASSSGTSNYEEYFGPGTRLTVT.

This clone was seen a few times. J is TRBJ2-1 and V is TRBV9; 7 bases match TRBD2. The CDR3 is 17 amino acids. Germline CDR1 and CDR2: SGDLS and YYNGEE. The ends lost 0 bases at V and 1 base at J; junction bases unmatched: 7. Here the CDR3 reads CASSVGHEGGSYNEQFF. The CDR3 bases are TGTGCCAGCAGCGTAGGTCATGAGGGAGGGTCCTACAATGAGCAGTTCTTC.

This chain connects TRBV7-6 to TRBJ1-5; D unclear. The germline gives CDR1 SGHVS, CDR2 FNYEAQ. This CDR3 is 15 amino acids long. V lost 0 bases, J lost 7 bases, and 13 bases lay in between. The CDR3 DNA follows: TGTGCCAGCAGCTTAGCGTCGGGGTTCAGGCAGCCCCAGCATTTT. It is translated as CASSLASGFRQPQHF. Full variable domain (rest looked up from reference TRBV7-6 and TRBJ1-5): GAGVSQSPRYKVTKRGQDVALRCDPISGHVSLYWYRQALGQGPEFLTYFNYEAQQDKSGLPNDRFSAERPEGSISTLTIQRTEQRDSAMYRCASSLASGFRQPQHFGDGTRLSIL.

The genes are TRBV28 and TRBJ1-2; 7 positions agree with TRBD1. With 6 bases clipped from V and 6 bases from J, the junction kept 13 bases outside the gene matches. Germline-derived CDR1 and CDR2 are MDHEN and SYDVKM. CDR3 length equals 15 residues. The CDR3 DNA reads TGTGCCAGCAGAAACCCCGCCGGGACAGTCCATGGCTACACCTTC. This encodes CASRNPAGTVHGYTF.

CDR3 in DNA: TGTGCCAGCAGTTTCCCCGGGGGGGACACCATATATTTT. Encoded protein: CASSFPGGDTIYF. This chain links TRBV6-5 with TRBJ1-3; D possibly corresponds to TRBD1 (5 bases). This CDR3 contains 13 residues. V gave up 4 bases and J gave up 8 bases, with 12 bases separating them. Germline V gene data show CDR1 as MNHEY and CDR2 as SVGAGI.

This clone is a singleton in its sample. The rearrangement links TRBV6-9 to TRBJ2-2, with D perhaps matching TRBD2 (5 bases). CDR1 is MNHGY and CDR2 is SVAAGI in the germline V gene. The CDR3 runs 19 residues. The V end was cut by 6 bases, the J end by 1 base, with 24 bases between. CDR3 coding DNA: TGTGCCAGCAGCCCGGGATCAGCCAAGAAGGCAGAGAACACCGGGGAGCTGTTTTTT. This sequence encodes CASSPGSAKKAENTGELFF.

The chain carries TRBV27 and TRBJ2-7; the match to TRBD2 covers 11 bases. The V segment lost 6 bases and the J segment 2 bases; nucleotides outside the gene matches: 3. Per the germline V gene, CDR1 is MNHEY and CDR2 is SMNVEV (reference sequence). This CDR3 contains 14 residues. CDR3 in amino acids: CASRTSGAPYEQYF. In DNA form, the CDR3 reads TGTGCCAGCAGGACTAGCGGGGCCCCCTACGAGCAGTACTTC.

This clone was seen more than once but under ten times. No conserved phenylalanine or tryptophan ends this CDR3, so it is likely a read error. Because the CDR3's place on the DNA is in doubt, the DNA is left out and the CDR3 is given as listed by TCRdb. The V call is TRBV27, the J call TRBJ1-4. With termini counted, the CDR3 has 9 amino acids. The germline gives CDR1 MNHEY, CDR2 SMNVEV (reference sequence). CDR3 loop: CASSLPLVR.

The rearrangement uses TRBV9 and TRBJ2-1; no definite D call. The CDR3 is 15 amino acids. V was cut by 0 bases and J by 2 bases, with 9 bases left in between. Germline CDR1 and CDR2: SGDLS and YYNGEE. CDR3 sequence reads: CASSVGAPPYNEQFF. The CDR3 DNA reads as TGTGCCAGCAGCGTAGGGGCACCCCCCTACAATGAGCAGTTCTTC.

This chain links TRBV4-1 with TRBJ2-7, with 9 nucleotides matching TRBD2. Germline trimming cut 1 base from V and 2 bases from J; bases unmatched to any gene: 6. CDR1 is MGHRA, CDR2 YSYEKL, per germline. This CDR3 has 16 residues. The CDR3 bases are TGCGCCAGCAGCCAAGGATGGAGCGGGAGGACCTACGAGCAGTACTTC. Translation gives CASSQGWSGRTYEQYF.

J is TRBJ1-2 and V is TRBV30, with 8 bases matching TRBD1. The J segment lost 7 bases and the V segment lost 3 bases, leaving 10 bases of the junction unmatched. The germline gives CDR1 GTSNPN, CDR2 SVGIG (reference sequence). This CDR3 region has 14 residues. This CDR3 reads CAWRPGGSLVGYTF. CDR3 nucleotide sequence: TGTGCCTGGAGGCCAGGGGGCAGTTTGGTTGGCTACACCTTC.

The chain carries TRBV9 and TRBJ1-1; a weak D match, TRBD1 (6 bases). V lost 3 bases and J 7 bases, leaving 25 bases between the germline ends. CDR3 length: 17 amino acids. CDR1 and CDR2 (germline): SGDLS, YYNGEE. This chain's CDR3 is CASSADPGQPKTIEAFF. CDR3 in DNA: TGTGCCAGCAGCGCCGACCCCGGACAGCCAAAGACTATTGAAGCTTTCTTT. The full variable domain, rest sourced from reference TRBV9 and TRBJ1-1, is DSGVTQTPKHLITATGQRVTLRCSPRSGDLSVYWYQQSLDQGLQFLIQYYNGEERAKGNILERFSAQQFPDLHSELNLSSLELGDSALYFCASSADPGQPKTIEAFFGQGTRLTVV.

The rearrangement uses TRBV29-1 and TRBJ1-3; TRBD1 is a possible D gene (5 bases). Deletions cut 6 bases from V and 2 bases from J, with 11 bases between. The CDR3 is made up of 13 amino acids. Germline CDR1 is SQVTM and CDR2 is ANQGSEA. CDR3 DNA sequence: TGCAGCGTAGGACCGACAGCTGGAAACACCATATATTTT. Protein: CSVGPTAGNTIYF. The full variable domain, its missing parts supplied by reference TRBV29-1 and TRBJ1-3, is SAVISQKPSRDICQRGTSLTIQCQVDSQVTMMFWYRQQPGQSLTLIATANQGSEATYESGFVIDKFPISRPNLTFSTLTVSNMSPEDSSIYLCSVGPTAGNTIYFGEGSWLTVV.

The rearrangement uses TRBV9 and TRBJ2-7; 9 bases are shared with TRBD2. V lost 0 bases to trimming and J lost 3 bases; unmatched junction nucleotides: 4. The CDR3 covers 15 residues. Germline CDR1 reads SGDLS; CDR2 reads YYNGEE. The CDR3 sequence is CASSVGTSDYYEQYF. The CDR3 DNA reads TGTGCCAGCAGCGTAGGGACTAGCGATTACTACGAGCAGTACTTC.

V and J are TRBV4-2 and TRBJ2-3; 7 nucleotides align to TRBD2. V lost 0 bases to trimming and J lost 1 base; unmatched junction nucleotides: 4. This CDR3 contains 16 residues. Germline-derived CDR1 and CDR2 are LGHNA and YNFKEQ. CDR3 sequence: CASSQDAAGGTDTQYF. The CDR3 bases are TGTGCCAGCAGCCAAGATGCCGCGGGAGGCACAGATACGCAGTATTTT.

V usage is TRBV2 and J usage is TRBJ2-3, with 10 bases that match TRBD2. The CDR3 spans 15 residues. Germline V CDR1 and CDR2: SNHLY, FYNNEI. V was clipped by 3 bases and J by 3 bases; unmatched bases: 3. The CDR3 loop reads CASSDTSGVTDTQYF. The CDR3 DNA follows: TGTGCCAGCAGTGACACTAGCGGGGTAACAGATACGCAGTATTTT. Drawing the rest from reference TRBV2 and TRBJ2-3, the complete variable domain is EPEVTQTPSHQVTQMGQEVILRCVPISNHLYFYWYRQILGQKVEFLVSFYNNEISEKSEIFDDQFSVERPDGSNFTLKIRSTKLEDSAMYFCASSDTSGVTDTQYFGPGTRLTVL.

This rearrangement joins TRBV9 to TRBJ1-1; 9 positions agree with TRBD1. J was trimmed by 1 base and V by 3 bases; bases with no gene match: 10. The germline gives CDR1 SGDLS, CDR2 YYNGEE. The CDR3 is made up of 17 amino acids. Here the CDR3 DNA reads TGTGCCAGCAGCGGAATCACAGGGGGCATTACGAACACTGAAGCTTTCTTT. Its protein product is CASSGITGGITNTEAFF.

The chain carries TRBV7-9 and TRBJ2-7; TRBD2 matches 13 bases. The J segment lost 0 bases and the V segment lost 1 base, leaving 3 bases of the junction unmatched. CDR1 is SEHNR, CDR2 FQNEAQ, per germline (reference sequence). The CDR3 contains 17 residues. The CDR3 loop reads CASSLGTSGSHSYEQYF. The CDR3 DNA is TGTGCCAGCAGCTTAGGGACTAGCGGGAGCCACTCCTACGAGCAGTACTTC.

The CDR3 DNA sequence: TGTGCCAGCAGTGTCGGCAATGAGCAGTTCTTC. Amino acid sequence: CASSVGNEQFF. This chain uses TRBV27 with TRBJ2-1; the D is unclear. Germline V gene sequence: CDR1 MNHEY, CDR2 SMNVEV (reference sequence). This CDR3 spans 11 amino acids. The germline V and J ends were trimmed by 5 bases and 6 bases, with 5 bases remaining between them.

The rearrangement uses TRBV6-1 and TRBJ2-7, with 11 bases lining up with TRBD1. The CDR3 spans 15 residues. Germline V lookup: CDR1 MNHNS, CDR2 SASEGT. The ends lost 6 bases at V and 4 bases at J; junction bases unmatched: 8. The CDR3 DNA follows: TGTGCCAGCAGAGCCATTGGGACAGGGGGTTACGAGCAGTACTTC. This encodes CASRAIGTGGYEQYF.

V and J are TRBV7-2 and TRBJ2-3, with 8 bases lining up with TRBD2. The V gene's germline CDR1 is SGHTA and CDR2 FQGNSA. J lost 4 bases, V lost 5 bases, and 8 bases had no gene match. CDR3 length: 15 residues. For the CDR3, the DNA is TGTGCCAGCAGCCGGGGGGGCACAGTGTCAGATACGCAGTATTTT. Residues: CASSRGGTVSDTQYF.

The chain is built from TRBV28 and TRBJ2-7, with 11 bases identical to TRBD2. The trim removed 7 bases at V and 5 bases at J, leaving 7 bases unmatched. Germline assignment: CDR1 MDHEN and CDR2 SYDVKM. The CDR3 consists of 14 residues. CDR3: CASTISGRAHEQYF. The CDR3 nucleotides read TGTGCCAGCACCATTAGCGGGAGGGCCCACGAGCAGTACTTC. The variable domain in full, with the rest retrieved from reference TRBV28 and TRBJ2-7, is DVKVTQSSRYLVKRTGEKVFLECVQDMDHENMFWYRQDPGLGLRLIYFSYDVKMKEKGDIPEGYSVSREKKERFSLILESASTNQTSMYLCASTISGRAHEQYFGPGTRLTVT.

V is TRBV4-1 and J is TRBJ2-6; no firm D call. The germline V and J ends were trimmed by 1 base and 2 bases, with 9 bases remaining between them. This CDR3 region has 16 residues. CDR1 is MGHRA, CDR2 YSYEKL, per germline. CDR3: CASSQVIQTGANVLTF. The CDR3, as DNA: TGCGCCAGCAGCCAAGTAATACAGACTGGGGCCAACGTCCTGACTTTC.

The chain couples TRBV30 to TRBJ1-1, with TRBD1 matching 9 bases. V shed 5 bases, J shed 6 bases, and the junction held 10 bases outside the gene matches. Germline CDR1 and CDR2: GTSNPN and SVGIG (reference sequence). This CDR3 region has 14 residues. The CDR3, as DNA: TGTGCCTGGGTCTACAGGGGGCGAGTCCCTGAAGCTTTCTTT. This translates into CAWVYRGRVPEAFF.

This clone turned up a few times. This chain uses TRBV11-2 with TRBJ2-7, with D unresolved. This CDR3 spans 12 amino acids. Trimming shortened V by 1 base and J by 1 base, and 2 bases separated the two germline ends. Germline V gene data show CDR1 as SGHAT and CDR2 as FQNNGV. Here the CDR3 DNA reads TGTGCCAGCAGCTTAGCTTCCTACGAGCAGTACTTC. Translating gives CASSLASYEQYF.

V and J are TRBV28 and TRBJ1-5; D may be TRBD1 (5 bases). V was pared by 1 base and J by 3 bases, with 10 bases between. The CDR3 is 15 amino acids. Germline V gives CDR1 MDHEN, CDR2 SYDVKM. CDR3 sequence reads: CASSLSGGVNQPQHF. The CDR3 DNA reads TGTGCCAGCAGTTTATCCGGGGGGGTCAATCAGCCCCAGCATTTT. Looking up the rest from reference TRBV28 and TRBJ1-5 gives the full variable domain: DVKVTQSSRYLVKRTGEKVFLECVQDMDHENMFWYRQDPGLGLRLIYFSYDVKMKEKGDIPEGYSVSREKKERFSLILESASTNQTSMYLCASSLSGGVNQPQHFGDGTRLSIL.

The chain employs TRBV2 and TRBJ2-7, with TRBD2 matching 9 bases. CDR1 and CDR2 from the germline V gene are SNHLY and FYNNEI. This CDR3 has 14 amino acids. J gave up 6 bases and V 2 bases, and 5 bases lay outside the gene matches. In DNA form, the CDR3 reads TGTGCCAGCAGTGAAAGCCTAGCGGGAAGCGAGCAGTACTTC. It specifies CASSESLAGSEQYF. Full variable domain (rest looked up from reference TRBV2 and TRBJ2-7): EPEVTQTPSHQVTQMGQEVILRCVPISNHLYFYWYRQILGQKVEFLVSFYNNEISEKSEIFDDQFSVERPDGSNFTLKIRSTKLEDSAMYFCASSESLAGSEQYFGPGTRLTVT.

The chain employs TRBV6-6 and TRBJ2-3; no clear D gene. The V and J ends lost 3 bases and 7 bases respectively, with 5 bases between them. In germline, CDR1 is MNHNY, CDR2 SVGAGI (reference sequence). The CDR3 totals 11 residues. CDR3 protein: CASSYLHTQYF. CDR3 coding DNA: TGTGCCAGCAGTTATCTCCATACGCAGTATTTT.